This T cell receptor beta chain was found in a study of metastatic and nonmetastatic thyroid tumors. TCRdb re-called clones via MiXCR from the PCR reads. The sample contains over 15,000 clones, roughly 21% of which appear only once. None of the patients had undergone any treatment ahead of thyroid surgery. This clone appeared many times. This may be a read error, as it is one base from a much larger clone. The CDR3 does not end in the conserved phenylalanine or tryptophan, so this is likely a read error. The CDR3 is made up of 14 amino acids. In germline, CDR1 is LGHNA, CDR2 YNFKEQ. Between the trimmed V and J ends, which lost 1 base and 10 bases, there was a span of 14 bases.

This clonotype was sampled from a female donor with papillary thyroid cancer or a benign thyroid nodule (not recorded which). Some clones in this sample may be carry-over from other donors' samples. The genes are TRBV4-2 and TRBJ2-1; D gene ambiguous. Specimen: tumor tissue. The CDR3: CASSQAWDLGEQFL. The CDR3, as DNA: TGTGCCAGCAGCCAAGCCTGGGATCTAGGGGAGCAGTTCCTC.